This paragraph covers one T cell receptor (beta chain) sequence. Its antigen is undetermined. Germline loops: CDR1 SGDLS, CDR2 YYNGEE. The CDR3 sequence is 15 residues long. Trimming cost V 4 bases and J 2 bases, with 16 bases left between them. The data stem from a study of siplizumab effects on memory and regulatory T cells. Study-level results: The apparent diversity of naive T cells exceeded that of memory cells, and naive T cells seemed to make a major contribution to the alloresponse. Proliferating clones, CD4+ or CD8+, lacked an assignable naive or memory phenotype in roughly 80-96% of cases. Tregs proliferating in siplizumab cultures lacked confirmation of their suppressive function. Significant reduction of alloreactive sequences traceable to unstimulated CD4+ memory cells was observed with siplizumab.

TCRdb's copy holds only in-frame clones and misses some; the assay was immunoSEQ multiplex PCR. The data show about 50,000 clones, with more than 85% seen just once and roughly 0.35% held by the top ten. The sequencing sample was made of naive CD8+ T cells sorted from blood. The chain carries TRBV9 and TRBJ2-7, with D tentatively TRBD2 (6 bases). The origin of this receptor is a human donor in good health. The DNA for the CDR3 is TGTGCCAGCAGCTATTCAGACGGGGGTGCCTACGAGCAGTACTTC. Residues: CASSYSDGGAYEQYF.